The 30 T cell receptor beta chains in this list originate from one sample, sequenced in a study of T cell repertoires in aging, cancer and after chemotherapy. Amplification of TCR beta used genomic DNA extracted from peripheral blood. TRB rearrangements spanning V, D and J were amplified using mixed TRB-A/B primers. TCRdb recomputed calls from the multiplex PCR reads with MiXCR, one row per CDR3 protein. There are roughly 6,000 distinct CDR3 sequences in the sample; about 35% occur only once, and roughly 45% lies in the top ten. The sample taken for sequencing was blood. The receptors stem from a human donor with a blood cancer.

This sequence joins TRBV10-3 and TRBJ1-4; D may be TRBD1 (5 bases). Trimming shortened V by 1 base and J by 8 bases, and 17 bases separated the two germline ends. This CDR3 spans 16 amino acids. Germline V gene lookup returns CDR1 ENHRY and CDR2 SYGVKD. Here the CDR3 DNA reads TGTGCCATCAGTGAGTTAGGGGCCAGCCGGAAAGAAAAACTGTTTTTT. Translated, it gives CAISELGASRKEKLFF.

The chain links TRBV12-3 or TRBV12-4 to TRBJ2-1; D may be TRBD1 or TRBD2 (6 bases each). V was shortened by 5 bases and J by 2 bases, with 13 bases between the two germline ends. CDR3 length: 15 residues. The chain's CDR3 is CASSPRGGAYNEQFF. The DNA for the CDR3 is TGTGCCAGCAGTCCCAGGGGCGGGGCCTACAATGAGCAGTTCTTC.

This clonotype is termed medium-sized (0.01 to 0.1%). The rearrangement joins TRBV19 to TRBJ2-7; D is undetermined. CDR1 and CDR2 from the germline V gene are LNHDA and SQIVND (reference sequence). V lost 3 bases, J lost 5 bases, and 11 bases lay in between. The CDR3 consists of 13 residues. The DNA for the CDR3 is TGTGCCAGTAGTATGGCCTCACTCGACGAGCAGTACTTC. It encodes CASSMASLDEQYF.

The chain links TRBV6-8 to TRBJ2-5; D might be TRBD1 or TRBD2, each matching 6 bases. This CDR3 has 13 residues. Germline CDR1 MNHGY, CDR2 SAAAGT. The V end lost 5 bases, the J end lost 0 bases, and 7 bases lay between the germline ends. The CDR3 coding sequence is TGTGCCAGCAGTAGGGGGGACCAAGAGACCCAGTACTTC. Translating gives CASSRGDQETQYF.

The V call is TRBV5-4, the J call TRBJ2-7; 9 bases align to TRBD2. Germline CDR1 reads SGHNT; CDR2 reads YYREEE (reference sequence). The CDR3 is 15 residues long. V dropped 4 bases and J dropped 1; count of bases not matched to a gene: 6. The CDR3 loop is CASSISGRRSYEQYF. DNA of the CDR3: TGTGCCAGCAGCATTAGCGGGAGAAGGTCCTACGAGCAGTACTTC.

The CDR3 reads CASSFGRTYEQYF. The CDR3 DNA follows: TGTGCCAGCAGTTTTGGACGGACCTACGAGCAGTACTTC. This chain links TRBV12-3 or TRBV12-4 with TRBJ2-7; no definite D call. The V and J ends lost 3 bases and 2 bases respectively, with 8 bases between them. The CDR3 is 13 residues long.

The chain employs TRBV12-3 or TRBV12-4 and TRBJ2-2, with D maybe TRBD1 (5 bases). V was trimmed by 5 bases and J by 2 bases, leaving 9 bases between them. CDR3 length: 14 residues. The CDR3 loop reads CASSPDRNTGELFF. In DNA form, the CDR3 reads TGTGCCAGCAGTCCCGACAGAAACACCGGGGAGCTGTTTTTT.

The rearrangement joins TRBV6-5 to TRBJ1-5; D not certain. Trimming stripped 5 bases from V and 7 bases from J, with 12 bases between. The CDR3 is 13 amino acids. The germline V gene has CDR1 MNHEY and CDR2 SVGAGI. The CDR3 nucleotides read TGTGCCAGCAGTCTAGACTCGGGGCAGCCCCAGCATTTT. This translates into CASSLDSGQPQHF.

V gene TRBV19 combines with J gene TRBJ2-3, with D possibly being TRBD1 (6 bases). The CDR3 runs 16 residues. Per germline, CDR1 LNHDA and CDR2 SQIVND (reference sequence). Trimming removed 4 bases from V and 1 base from J, with 15 bases in between. The CDR3 region is CASSTRTVYGTDTQYF. CDR3 in DNA: TGTGCCAGTAGTACGAGGACAGTGTACGGCACAGATACGCAGTATTTT.

The rearrangement uses TRBV6-5 and TRBJ2-1; TRBD2 might be the D (7 bases). V gave up 0 bases and J gave up 4 bases, with 10 bases separating them. The germline gives CDR1 MNHEY, CDR2 SVGAGI. CDR3 length: 15 amino acids. The CDR3 is CASSYSGGLYNEQFF. DNA for the CDR3: TGTGCCAGCAGTTACTCGGGGGGGCTGTACAATGAGCAGTTCTTC.

This clonotype was detected a few times. The chain couples TRBV12-3 or TRBV12-4 to TRBJ2-5; TRBD1 or TRBD2 may be the D gene (5 bases each). The CDR3 length is 14 residues. Trimming pared 6 bases from V and 1 base from J, leaving 12 bases between. The CDR3 protein is CASSGSGTQETQYF. The CDR3 DNA reads as TGTGCCAGCAGCGGATCCGGGACCCAAGAGACCCAGTACTTC.

The V gene is TRBV5-4, the J gene TRBJ1-2, with D hard to call. Between the trimmed V and J ends, which lost 6 bases and 6 bases, there was a span of 15 bases. The CDR3 is 13 residues long. Germline loops: CDR1 SGHNT, CDR2 YYREEE (reference sequence). Here the CDR3 reads CASKTWDRDGYTF. CDR3 DNA: TGTGCCAGCAAAACGTGGGATCGGGATGGCTACACCTTC.

The rearrangement uses TRBV18 and TRBJ2-6; D remains unclear. Per germline, CDR1 KGHSH and CDR2 LQKENI. Trimming shortened V by 3 bases and J by 0 bases, and 12 bases separated the two germline ends. The CDR3 covers 17 residues. The CDR3 bases are TGTGCCAGCTCACCTTACAGCGCTCCCTCTGGGGCCAACGTCCTGACTTTC. Protein: CASSPYSAPSGANVLTF.

This clonotype was seen a handful of times. CDR3 DNA: TGTGCCAGCAGTGACTGGGGTAGCAATGAGCAGTTCTTC. This gives the protein CASSDWGSNEQFF. The chain couples TRBV6-4 to TRBJ2-1; the D is unclear. CDR3 length: 13 amino acids. The germline V and J ends were trimmed by 1 base and 6 bases, with 7 bases remaining between them. Looked up from germline, CDR1 is MRHNA and CDR2 is SNTAGT.

Regarding this clonotype: A read error is likely, as this CDR3 ends without the conserved phenylalanine or tryptophan. This chain connects TRBV27 to TRBJ2-5; no firm D call. The CDR3 sequence is 13 residues long. In germline, CDR1 is MNHEY, CDR2 SMNVEV (reference sequence). Between the trimmed V and J ends, which lost 0 bases and 10 bases, there was a span of 12 bases. The CDR3 bases are TGTGCCAGCAGTTTATCGAACTTGGGCTACCAGTACGTC. Encoded protein: CASSLSNLGYQYV.

About this clonotype: The junction does not match germline at one end; this may be a read error. The CDR3 DNA reads as TGTGCCAGCAGCCCAGGGGGTGACCTAACCCGCGGAAATACCATATATTTT. It encodes CASSPGGDLTRGNTIYF. The chain couples TRBV27 to TRBJ1-3; 7 nucleotides agree with TRBD1. The CDR3 runs 17 residues. Germline loops: CDR1 MNHEY, CDR2 SMNVEV (reference sequence).

This clonotype was seen a handful of times. The genes are TRBV12-3 or TRBV12-4 and TRBJ2-2; no clear D. V lost 2 bases and J lost 1, with 11 bases in between. The CDR3 loop spans 16 amino acids. The CDR3 DNA reads TGTGCCAGCAGTTTATCCCCTAGTCTGAACACCGGGGAGCTGTTTTTT. As protein: CASSLSPSLNTGELFF.

The rearrangement joins TRBV13 to TRBJ1-1; no reliable D call. The CDR3 is 15 residues long. Between the trimmed V and J ends, which lost 0 bases and 6 bases, there was a span of 14 bases. The germline V gene has CDR1 PRHDT and CDR2 FYEKMQ (reference sequence). In DNA form, the CDR3 reads TGTGCCAGCAGCTTAGGTCGGACCCTTAAGGCTGAAGCTTTCTTT. Protein: CASSLGRTLKAEAFF.

This clonotype was found a few times. The V and J genes are TRBV27 and TRBJ2-2; 9 positions match TRBD1. The V gene end was trimmed by 4 bases and the J gene end by 0 bases; junction bases not matched to a gene: 12. The CDR3 loop spans 19 amino acids. CDR1 MNHEY and CDR2 SMNVEV come from the germline V gene (reference sequence). CDR3 sequence (DNA): TGTGCCAGCAGTTCCCGGGCCGGGACAGGGTTCGCGAACACCGGGGAGCTGTTTTTT. This encodes CASSSRAGTGFANTGELFF.

The chain combines TRBV19 with TRBJ2-1, with 10 positions matching TRBD2. The germline CDR1 and CDR2 sequences are LNHDA and SQIVND (reference sequence). The CDR3 is 12 amino acids. The V and J ends lost 5 bases and 10 bases, in that order; junction bases with no gene match: 2. CDR3 region: CASSQLAGEQFF. CDR3 sequence (DNA): TGTGCCAGTAGTCAACTAGCGGGAGAGCAGTTCTTC.

This sequence joins TRBV20-1 and TRBJ2-3; D is ambiguous. Looked up from germline, CDR1 is DFQATT and CDR2 is SNEGSKA (reference sequence). The CDR3 covers 14 residues. Trimming removed 7 bases at V and 0 bases at J, with 14 bases between. The CDR3 here is CSGQESQSTDTQYF. The CDR3 DNA is TGCAGTGGCCAGGAAAGCCAGAGCACAGATACGCAGTATTTT.

This chain's CDR3 is CASRDPGQGTEAFF. The CDR3 DNA sequence: TGTGCCAGCAGAGACCCGGGACAGGGTACTGAAGCTTTCTTT. J is TRBJ1-1 and V is TRBV6-2 or TRBV6-3; 9 bases line up with TRBD1. The CDR3 sequence is 14 residues long. The V gene's germline CDR1 is MNHEY and CDR2 SVGEGT. V shed 6 bases and J 5 bases; nucleotides not matched to a gene: 7.

The chain carries TRBV5-1 and TRBJ2-3, with TRBD2 matching 11 bases. CDR1 is SGHRS and CDR2 is YFSETQ in the germline V gene. Trimming removed 6 bases from V and 2 bases from J; junction bases left unmatched: 5. The CDR3 spans 15 residues. CDR3 protein: CASIPGLADTDTQYF. The CDR3 nucleotides are TGCGCCAGCATCCCGGGACTAGCGGACACAGATACGCAGTATTTT.

The chain employs TRBV18 and TRBJ2-1, with 13 bases fitting TRBD2. The V gene end was trimmed by 1 base and the J gene end by 4 bases; junction bases not matched to a gene: 10. The CDR3 totals 19 residues. The germline V gene has CDR1 KGHSH and CDR2 LQKENI. The CDR3 here is CASSPRRTPGLAGYNEQFF. DNA for the CDR3: TGTGCCAGCTCACCACGCAGGACACCGGGACTAGCGGGGTACAATGAGCAGTTCTTC.

As to this clonotype: A single base separates this from a much larger clone, so it may be a read error. This chain uses TRBV30 with TRBJ2-3; the D gene is possibly TRBD1 (6 bases). CDR3 size: 15 residues. V was cut by 3 bases and J by 3 bases, with 16 bases left in between. Germline CDR1 GTSNPN, CDR2 SVGIG (reference sequence). Here the CDR3 DNA reads TGTGCCTGGAGCCACCCTGGGGGCTTAACAGATACGCAGTATTTT. Residues: CAWSHPGGLTDTQYF. The variable domain in full, completed from reference TRBV30 and TRBJ2-3, reads SQTIHQWPATLVQPVGSPLSLECTVEGTSNPNLYWYRQAAGRGLQLLFYSVGIGQISSEVPQNLSASRPQDRQFILSSKKLLLSDSGFYLCAWSHPGGLTDTQYFGPGTRLTVL.

The chain combines TRBV6-1 with TRBJ1-2, with D maybe TRBD1 (5 bases). V was clipped by 7 bases and J by 7 bases, with 13 bases between them. The length of the CDR3 is 12 residues. Germline assignment: CDR1 MNHNS and CDR2 SASEGT. The CDR3 spells CASNEWGGGYTF. The CDR3 DNA follows: TGTGCCAGCAACGAGTGGGGGGGTGGCTACACCTTC.

CDR3 region: CASSIGQPRADTQYF. The CDR3 DNA sequence: TGTGCCAGTAGTATCGGACAGCCTAGGGCAGATACGCAGTATTTT. The chain has TRBV19 and TRBJ2-3, with a weak D call TRBD1 (6 bases). V lost 3 bases to trimming and J lost 4 bases, with 14 bases between them. CDR1 LNHDA and CDR2 SQIVND come from the germline V gene (reference sequence). The CDR3 extends over 15 amino acids. The full variable domain, with the rest looked up from reference TRBV19 and TRBJ2-3, is DGGITQSPKYLFRKEGQNVTLSCEQNLNHDAMYWYRQDPGQGLRLIYYSQIVNDFQKGDIAEGYSVSREKKESFPLTVTSAQKNPTAFYLCASSIGQPRADTQYFGPGTRLTVL.

This clonotype was observed a few times. J is TRBJ2-1 and V is TRBV6-5, with TRBD2 matching 10 bases. The V gene end was trimmed by 0 bases and the J gene end by 2 bases; junction bases not matched to a gene: 1. The CDR3 totals 16 residues. Germline loops: CDR1 MNHEY, CDR2 SVGAGI. The CDR3: CASSYSLAGAYNEQFF. The CDR3 DNA is TGTGCCAGCAGTTACTCCCTAGCGGGAGCCTACAATGAGCAGTTCTTC.

In the case of this clonotype: Since a much larger clone is just one base distant, this may be a read error. J is TRBJ2-5 and V is TRBV29-1, with 10 nucleotides matching TRBD2. The J call may be wrong; the DNA end is better matched by TRBJ2-1. Germline-derived CDR1 and CDR2 are SQVTM and ANQGSEA. The CDR3 length is 13 residues. CDR3 residues: CSSAGGGYNEQFF. Here the CDR3 DNA reads TGCAGCTCAGCGGGAGGGGGGTACAATGAGCAGTTCTTC.

This chain connects TRBV6-1 to TRBJ2-1, with D perhaps TRBD1 or TRBD2 (5 bases each). The CDR3 sequence is 14 residues long. The V gene lost 3 bases and the J gene lost 4 bases, with 10 bases spanning the gap. Germline CDR1 MNHNS, CDR2 SASEGT. CDR3: CASSESGRYNEQFF. DNA for the CDR3: TGTGCCAGCAGTGAGTCGGGACGTTACAATGAGCAGTTCTTC.